Listed here are 32 T cell receptor beta chains from one sample, sequenced in a study of T cell clonality in common variable immunodeficiency. Points from the study as a whole: Reportedly, TCR beta sequences from common variable immunodeficiency showed fewer deletions and N-nucleotide insertions.

No antigen has been assigned to these receptors. The protocol was immunoSEQ multiplex PCR, while the TCRdb copy is restricted to in-frame clones and leaves out a portion. The specimen gives approximately 18,000 clones without singletons; the ten biggest hold around 6.6%. The sequenced material came from peripheral blood mononuclear cells. All receptors derive from a human donor with common variable immunodeficiency.

This clone occurred many times. With the read ending 3 residues before the CDR3 end, the germline J gene is used to fill in that end. The chain has TRBV7-3 and TRBJ2-5; D may be TRBD1 (5 bases). Deletions cut 2 bases from V and 4 bases from J, with 8 bases between. Germline V gene data show CDR1 as SGHTA and CDR2 as FQGTGA. The CDR3 is 13 amino acids. CDR3 in amino acids: CASSLGQTETQYF. CDR3 bases read: TGTGCCAGCAGCTTAGGACAAACAGAGACC.

This clone was counted ten times or more. The read finishes 3 residues shy of the CDR3 end, and the germline J gene is used to complete it. This chain links TRBV4-1 with TRBJ2-3; 7 bases align to TRBD1. This CDR3 is 15 amino acids long. Germline V gene data show CDR1 as MGHRA and CDR2 as YSYEKL. With 5 bases clipped from V and 2 bases from J, the junction kept 7 bases outside the gene matches. This CDR3 reads CASSKFGTDTDTQYF. The CDR3 bases that were read are TGCGCCAGCAGCAAATTTGGGACAGACACAGATACG.

In its sample, this clone was seen a few times. The read halts 3 residues ahead of the CDR3 end, with the missing end drawn from the germline J gene. The rearrangement joins TRBV19 to TRBJ1-1; the match to TRBD1 covers 9 bases. V gave up 6 bases and J gave up 1 base; unmatched junction bases: 9. Germline loops: CDR1 LNHDA, CDR2 SQIVND (reference sequence). The CDR3 length is 16 residues. The sequenced CDR3 bases are TGTGCCAGTAGACCCCTTCCGGGACAGGGGAACACTGAA. Its protein product is CASRPLPGQGNTE. The complete CDR3 sequence is CASRPLPGQGNTEAFF.

In its sample, this clone was seen many times. The read terminates 3 residues before the CDR3 end, so the remaining end is supplied by the germline J gene. The rearrangement joins TRBV6-2 or TRBV6-3 to TRBJ2-7; either TRBD1 or TRBD2 may supply D (5 bases each). CDR3 length equals 14 residues. CDR1 is MNHEY, CDR2 SVGEGT, per germline. Deletions cut 2 bases from V and 3 bases from J, with 11 bases between. The CDR3 spells CASSYEGQIYEQYF. Incomplete CDR3 DNA: TGTGCCAGCAGTTACGAGGGGCAAATCTACGAG.

As regards this clone: The read finishes 3 residues shy of the CDR3 end, and the germline J gene is used to complete it. The genes are TRBV7-9 and TRBJ1-2, with 8 bases lining up with TRBD1. J gave up 1 base and V 2 bases, and 0 bases lay outside the gene matches. This CDR3 spans 14 amino acids. CDR1 is SEHNR and CDR2 is FQNEAQ in the germline V gene (reference sequence). CDR3 sequence: CASSLTGGNYGYTF. The CDR3 bases that were read are TGTGCCAGCAGCTTAACAGGGGGTAACTATGGC. The full variable domain, rest sourced from reference TRBV7-9 and TRBJ1-2, is DTGVSQNPRHKITKRGQNVTFRCDPISEHNRLYWYRQTLGQGPEFLTYFQNEAQLEKSRLLSDRFSAERPKGSFSTLEIQRTEQGDSAMYLCASSLTGGNYGYTFGSGTRLTVV.

On this clone itself: The read ends 3 residues before the CDR3 terminus; that terminus is restored from the germline J gene. This chain links TRBV30 with TRBJ1-2; TRBD1 aligns across 10 bases. Germline CDR1 GTSNPN, CDR2 SVGIG (reference sequence). Trimming took 4 bases from V and 5 from J; bases not matched to a gene: 4. There are 13 residues in the CDR3. The CDR3 loop is CAWTPGQGYGYTF. The CDR3 DNA, read in part, is TGTGCCTGGACACCGGGACAGGGGTATGGC.

This clone was counted only a few times. The CDR3 end is not reached by the read, which stops 3 residues before it; the germline J gene fills it in. The genes are TRBV19 and TRBJ1-6, with D perhaps TRBD1 (6 bases). The CDR3 runs 15 residues. The V end was cut by 5 bases, the J end by 10 bases, with 18 bases between. Germline V gives CDR1 LNHDA, CDR2 SQIVND (reference sequence). The chain's CDR3 is CASSPWDTHISPLHF. Incomplete CDR3 DNA: TGTGCCAGTAGTCCGTGGGACACCCACATATCACCC.

This clone came up a few times. The CDR3 end is not reached by the read, which stops 3 residues before it; the germline J gene fills it in. The rearrangement joins TRBV7-2 to TRBJ2-5, with unresolved D. Germline values: CDR1 SGHTA, CDR2 FQGNSA. The length of the CDR3 is 12 residues. Trimming shortened V by 0 bases and J by 5 bases, and 4 bases separated the two germline ends. The covered CDR3 bases are TGTGCCAGCAGCTTAGCGAGGGAGACC. Residues: CASSLARET. The whole CDR3 sequence reads CASSLARETQYF.

This clone was observed a handful of times. The sequenced fragment ends 3 residues before the CDR3 boundary, so the rest is inferred from the germline J gene. The V call is TRBV5-1, the J call TRBJ2-3, with TRBD2 matching 7 bases. V gave up 0 bases and J gave up 0 bases; unmatched junction bases: 7. Germline V gene sequence: CDR1 SGHRS, CDR2 YFSETQ. This CDR3 is built from 17 residues. The sequenced CDR3 bases are TGCGCCAGCAGCTTGGCCCCGGCTAGCGGAAGCACAGATACG. It codes for CASSLAPASGSTDT. The complete CDR3 sequence is CASSLAPASGSTDTQYF.

Turning to this clone: The observed sequence ends 3 residues before the CDR3 terminus, with the missing tail filled in from the germline J gene. The genes are TRBV6-2 or TRBV6-3 and TRBJ1-5; D ambiguous. This CDR3 has 13 residues. Germline V gene data show CDR1 as MNHEY and CDR2 as SVGEGT. V lost 5 bases, J lost 6 bases, and 11 bases lay in between. The CDR3 loop is CASSEVLAQPQHF. The CDR3 DNA, read in part, is TGTGCCAGCAGTGAGGTCCTAGCTCAGCCC.

This clone has a handful of counts. The CDR3 end is not reached by the read, which stops 3 residues before it; the germline J gene fills it in. The chain has TRBV19 and TRBJ1-5; 9 nucleotides agree with TRBD1. The CDR3 totals 15 residues. Germline values: CDR1 LNHDA, CDR2 SQIVND (reference sequence). Losses at the gene ends were 2 bases for V and 7 bases for J; bases not matched to a gene: 6. The sequenced part of the CDR3 DNA is TGTGCCAGTAGTATACCCACAGGGGGCAGGCAGCCC. It is translated as CASSIPTGGRQP. The full CDR3 protein reads CASSIPTGGRQPQHF.

This clone was recorded many times. The CDR3 end is not reached by the read, which stops 3 residues before it; the germline J gene fills it in. The genes are TRBV7-2 and TRBJ1-2; D ambiguous. V was trimmed by 2 bases and J by 4 bases, leaving 5 bases between them. Germline V gene lookup returns CDR1 SGHTA and CDR2 FQGNSA. This CDR3 is 12 amino acids long. CDR3 DNA (partial): TGTGCCAGCAGCTTACATCCCTATGGC. Amino acid sequence: CASSLHPYG. The entire CDR3 protein is CASSLHPYGYTF.

This clone was counted ten times or more. Coverage ceases 3 residues before the CDR3 finishes, and the germline J gene fills in the end. The chain combines TRBV10-3 with TRBJ2-3, with 16 positions matching TRBD2. Germline V gives CDR1 ENHRY, CDR2 SYGVKD. The CDR3 totals 16 residues. V trimming: 6 bases; J trimming: 4 bases; junction bases outside the gene matches: 4. CDR3 bases read: TGTGCCATCAGAACCGGGACTAGCGGGGGGGCAGATACG. Its protein is CAIRTGTSGGADT. The entire CDR3 sequence reads CAIRTGTSGGADTQYF.

The sample holds many counts of this clone. The CDR3 end falls 3 residues outside the read, so it is completed with the germline J gene. This chain uses TRBV20-1 with TRBJ2-3, with 8 bases matching TRBD2. CDR1 is DFQATT and CDR2 is SNEGSKA in the germline V gene (reference sequence). Unmatched junction bases numbered 5, after V lost 8 bases and J lost 4 bases. The CDR3 sequence is 12 residues long. Incomplete CDR3 DNA: TGCAGTCCGGGGGGGACGGCAGATACG. Its translation is CSPGGTADT. The complete CDR3 protein is CSPGGTADTQYF.

This clone was seen repeatedly, ten times or more. The sequenced fragment ends 3 residues before the CDR3 boundary, so the rest is inferred from the germline J gene. The chain employs TRBV7-6 and TRBJ2-5; 15 bases are shared with TRBD2. The trim removed 5 bases at V and 5 bases at J, leaving 9 bases unmatched. Germline loops: CDR1 SGHVS, CDR2 FNYEAQ. The CDR3 sequence is 17 residues long. The DNA read from the CDR3 is TGTGCCAGCAGCCCTTGGACTAGCGGGAGGGCCGGGGAGACC. Its translation is CASSPWTSGRAGET. From start to end, the CDR3 is CASSPWTSGRAGETQYF.

Only a few counts were recorded for this clone. The read falls 3 residues short of the CDR3 end, and the missing part is taken from the germline J gene. The J gene is TRBJ2-5, the V gene TRBV2, with D unclear. This CDR3 contains 14 residues. CDR1 SNHLY and CDR2 FYNNEI come from the germline V gene. Trimming removed 3 bases from V and 4 bases from J, with 12 bases in between. The CDR3 protein is CASSEARMSETQYF. The CDR3 bases that were read are TGTGCCAGCAGTGAGGCTAGAATGTCAGAGACC.

This clone was counted only a few times. The read is 3 residues too short to cover the CDR3 end, so that end is filled in from the germline J gene. This chain joins TRBV18 and TRBJ1-4, with 8 nucleotides matching TRBD1. The V segment lost 6 bases and the J segment 7 bases; nucleotides outside the gene matches: 7. The CDR3 contains 14 residues. CDR1 is KGHSH, CDR2 LQKENI, per germline. This chain's CDR3 is CASSPGQEGEKLFF. The part of the CDR3 DNA that was read is TGTGCCAGCTCTCCGGGACAGGAAGGTGAAAAA.

This clone showed up just a few times. The CDR3 is cut off 3 residues early in the read; its end comes from the germline J gene. The J gene is TRBJ2-7, the V gene TRBV7-9; maybe TRBD2 (6 bases). Trimming shortened V by 3 bases and J by 0 bases, and 12 bases separated the two germline ends. The CDR3 has 15 residues. CDR1 is SEHNR, CDR2 FQNEAQ, per germline (reference sequence). CDR3 DNA (partial): TGTGCCAGCAGCTTGGGGGGTGGCGGCTCCTACGAG. Its protein is CASSLGGGGSYE. The whole CDR3 protein is CASSLGGGGSYEQYF.

This clone was seen a few times. The read gets to within 3 residues of the CDR3 end, and the germline J gene fills in the rest. This chain connects TRBV7-3 to TRBJ2-2; 10 bases are a match to TRBD2. Trimming took 2 bases from V and 4 from J; bases not matched to a gene: 7. Germline CDR1 reads SGHTA; CDR2 reads FQGTGA. This CDR3 has 17 amino acids. CDR3 bases read: TGTGCCAGCAGCTTAGGCCTAGCGGGGGCCGGCACCGGGGAG. Protein: CASSLGLAGAGTGE. The complete CDR3 protein is CASSLGLAGAGTGELFF.

Of note for this clone: The sequenced fragment ends 3 residues before the CDR3 boundary, so the rest is inferred from the germline J gene. This chain links TRBV7-2 with TRBJ1-1; 9 nucleotides agree with TRBD1. V was clipped by 4 bases and J by 3 bases; unmatched bases: 6. Germline values: CDR1 SGHTA, CDR2 FQGNSA. The CDR3 has 15 residues. The covered CDR3 bases are TGTGCCAGCAGCTATAGGGACAGGGTGGACACTGAA. As protein: CASSYRDRVDTE. The complete CDR3 reads CASSYRDRVDTEAFF.

Concerning this clone: Read data end 3 residues before the CDR3 end; the end is taken from the germline J gene. The chain joins TRBV20-1 to TRBJ2-1; weak D call: TRBD2 (5 bases). V lost 3 bases and J lost 7, with 10 bases in between. CDR1 is DFQATT and CDR2 is SNEGSKA in the germline V gene (reference sequence). This CDR3 contains 12 residues. The CDR3 is CSARDFGNEQFF. CDR3 DNA, as far as it was read: TGCAGTGCTAGGGACTTCGGAAATGAG.

This clone was seen ten or more times. The read ends 3 residues shy of where the CDR3 ends; the end is completed using the germline J gene. The chain carries TRBV24-1 and TRBJ2-7, with 7 bases identical to TRBD1. Germline V gene sequence: CDR1 KGHDR, CDR2 SFDVKD. After removal of 4 bases from V and 2 bases from J, the junction contained 7 bases not matched to a gene. This CDR3 has 15 amino acids. The CDR3 protein is CATSDGWDSPYEQYF. CDR3 DNA (partial): TGTGCCACCAGTGACGGTTGGGACAGCCCCTACGAG.

This clone was seen a handful of times. The read ends 3 residues shy of where the CDR3 ends; the end is completed using the germline J gene. The rearrangement uses TRBV6-2 or TRBV6-3 and TRBJ1-1; D is unresolved. The germline V gene encodes CDR1 MNHEY and CDR2 SVGEGT. The V gene lost 0 bases and the J gene lost 2 bases, with 7 bases spanning the gap. The CDR3 covers 14 residues. Partial CDR3 DNA: TGTGCCAGCAGTTACTCGTCGAGCAACACTGAA. This translates into CASSYSSSNTE. In full, the CDR3 is CASSYSSSNTEAFF.

This clone occurred many times. The read terminates 3 residues ahead of where the CDR3 ends, so the germline J gene completes it. This chain joins TRBV29-1 and TRBJ1-3; D unclear. The germline V and J ends were trimmed by 4 bases and 0 bases, with 7 bases remaining between them. This CDR3 is built from 13 residues. The germline V gene has CDR1 SQVTM and CDR2 ANQGSEA. The CDR3 loop reads CSVGIGSGNTIYF. CDR3 bases read: TGCAGCGTTGGAATCGGCTCTGGAAACACC.

This clone has more than one count but fewer than ten. Sequencing ends 3 residues short of the CDR3 end; the germline J gene provides the rest. The chain carries TRBV20-1 and TRBJ2-1, with a weak D call TRBD1 (5 bases). This CDR3 comprises 13 residues. In germline, CDR1 is DFQATT, CDR2 SNEGSKA (reference sequence). Trimming removed 6 bases at V and 6 bases at J, with 15 bases between. CDR3 DNA (partial): TGCAGTGCCCCGACCTCGCAGGGCAATGAG. This translates into CSAPTSQGNE. The whole CDR3 reads CSAPTSQGNEQFF.

Of note for this clone: The read ends 3 residues early relative to the CDR3; the germline J gene fills the gap. The J gene is TRBJ2-7, the V gene TRBV6-2 or TRBV6-3, with unresolved D. V dropped 3 bases and J dropped 3 bases, with 6 bases sitting between them. This CDR3 comprises 12 residues. Germline V gives CDR1 MNHEY, CDR2 SVGEGT. The sequenced CDR3 bases are TGTGCCAGCAGTTATCAGTACTACGAG. Protein sequence: CASSYQYYE. The complete CDR3 protein is CASSYQYYEQYF.

The table lists this clone with many counts. This CDR3 is CASSSRQGGTTEAFF. Incomplete CDR3 DNA: TGTGCCAGCAGTTCAAGACAGGGAGGGACCACTGAA. V usage is TRBV6-2 or TRBV6-3 and J usage is TRBJ1-1, with 7 bases identical to TRBD1. The read ends 3 residues shy of where the CDR3 ends; the end is completed using the germline J gene. The length of the CDR3 is 15 residues. Germline trimming cut 4 bases from V and 4 bases from J; bases unmatched to any gene: 9. Per germline, CDR1 MNHEY and CDR2 SVGEGT.

As regards this clone: Read coverage stops 3 residues before the CDR3 terminus; the germline J gene supplies the remainder. The rearrangement uses TRBV7-7 and TRBJ2-1; 9 bases match TRBD1. The V gene end was trimmed by 8 bases and the J gene end by 6 bases; junction bases not matched to a gene: 5. The CDR3 totals 13 residues. The germline V gene encodes CDR1 SSHAT and CDR2 FNYEAQ (reference sequence). The DNA read from the CDR3 is TGTGCCAGCGGGACAGGGTTCAGCAATGAG. Translating gives CASGTGFSNE. The CDR3 as a whole reads CASGTGFSNEQFF.

With respect to this clone: The read halts 3 residues ahead of the CDR3 end, with the missing end drawn from the germline J gene. This chain uses TRBV7-9 with TRBJ2-3; D unclear. Germline V gene lookup returns CDR1 SEHNR and CDR2 FQNEAQ (reference sequence). Between the trimmed V and J ends, which lost 6 bases and 4 bases, there was a span of 8 bases. This CDR3 spans 12 amino acids. The CDR3 is CASSQVSDTQYF. The sequenced part of the CDR3 DNA is TGTGCCAGCAGTCAGGTCTCAGATACG.

As regards this clone: The DNA ends 3 residues before the CDR3 does, and the rest of the CDR3 is filled in from the germline J gene. The J gene is TRBJ2-1, the V gene TRBV7-6; TRBD2 might be the D (7 bases). Germline V gene data show CDR1 as SGHVS and CDR2 as FNYEAQ. Trimming took 0 bases from V and 8 from J, leaving 11 bases between them. The CDR3 length is 14 residues. CDR3 bases read: TGTGCCAGCAGCTTAGCGGGGGGGCCGGATGAG. It codes for CASSLAGGPDE. The entire CDR3 is CASSLAGGPDEQFF.

This clone was detected many times. The read terminates 3 residues before the CDR3 end, so the remaining end is supplied by the germline J gene. This chain joins TRBV10-3 and TRBJ2-1; D uncertain. V dropped 4 bases and J dropped 9 bases, with 16 bases sitting between them. The CDR3 length is 14 residues. Germline V gene lookup returns CDR1 ENHRY and CDR2 SYGVKD. CDR3 sequence: CAISGIQTNGEQFF. Partial CDR3 DNA: TGTGCCATCAGTGGAATACAGACGAACGGTGAG.

This clone was counted a few times. The read falls 3 residues short of the CDR3 end, and the missing part is taken from the germline J gene. The V gene is TRBV7-3, the J gene TRBJ2-1; no firm D call. From germline, CDR1 is SGHTA and CDR2 FQGTGA. This CDR3 contains 12 residues. V lost 3 bases and J lost 6, with 6 bases in between. The sequenced CDR3 bases are TGTGCCAGCAGCTTGCAGGCCAATGAG. Translating gives CASSLQANE. The entire CDR3 protein reads CASSLQANEQFF.